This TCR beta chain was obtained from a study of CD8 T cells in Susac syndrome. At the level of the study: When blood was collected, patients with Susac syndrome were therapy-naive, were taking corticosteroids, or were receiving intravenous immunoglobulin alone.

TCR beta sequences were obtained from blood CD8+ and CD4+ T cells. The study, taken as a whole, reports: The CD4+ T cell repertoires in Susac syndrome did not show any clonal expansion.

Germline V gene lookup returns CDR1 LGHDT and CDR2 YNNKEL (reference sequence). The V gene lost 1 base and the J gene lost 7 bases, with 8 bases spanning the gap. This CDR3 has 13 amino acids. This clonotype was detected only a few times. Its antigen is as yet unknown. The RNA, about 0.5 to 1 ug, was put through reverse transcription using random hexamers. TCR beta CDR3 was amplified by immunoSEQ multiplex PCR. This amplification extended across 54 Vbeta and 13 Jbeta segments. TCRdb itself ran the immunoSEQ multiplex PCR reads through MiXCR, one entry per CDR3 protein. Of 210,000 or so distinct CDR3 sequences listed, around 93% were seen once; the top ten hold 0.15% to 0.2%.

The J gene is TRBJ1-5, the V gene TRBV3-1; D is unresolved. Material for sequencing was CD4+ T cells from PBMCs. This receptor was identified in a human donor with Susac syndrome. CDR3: CASSQGRNQPQHF. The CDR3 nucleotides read TGTGCCAGCAGCCAAGGCAGGAACCAGCCCCAGCATTTT.